This T cell receptor beta chain was documented in a study of OX40 agonist ivuxolimab in advanced cancers. On the study more broadly: Mean age approximately 55 years, range about 20 to 79; approximately 80% male. One hepatocellular carcinoma and a couple of cutaneous melanoma patients partially responded.

The repertoire was sequenced with immunoSEQ multiplex PCR; TCRdb's copy has only in-frame clones and lacks some. The table includes tens of thousands of clones, around four fifths detected once. The CDR3 length is 15 residues. The germline gives CDR1 LNHDA, CDR2 SQIVND (reference sequence). Between the trimmed V and J ends, which lost 6 bases and 1 base, there was a span of 12 bases. Systemic immunosuppression or autoimmune disease history was grounds to exclude patients. Peripheral blood came from all dose cohorts at three timepoints. The TCR originated in an adult with an advanced solid tumor such as melanoma, head and neck, liver or kidney cancer. Source: CD4+ or CD8+ T cells sorted from blood, taken in a trial of the OX40 agonist ivuxolimab. The gene calls are TRBV19 and TRBJ2-2; D not certain. The CDR3 DNA follows: TGTGCCAGTAGCAATATACCAGGGAACACCGGGGAGCTGTTTTTT. Translation: CASSNIPGNTGELFF. Combining the CDR3 with reference TRBV19 and TRBJ2-2 gives the whole variable domain DGGITQSPKYLFRKEGQNVTLSCEQNLNHDAMYWYRQDPGQGLRLIYYSQIVNDFQKGDIAEGYSVSREKKESFPLTVTSAQKNPTAFYLCASSNIPGNTGELFFGEGSRLTVL.